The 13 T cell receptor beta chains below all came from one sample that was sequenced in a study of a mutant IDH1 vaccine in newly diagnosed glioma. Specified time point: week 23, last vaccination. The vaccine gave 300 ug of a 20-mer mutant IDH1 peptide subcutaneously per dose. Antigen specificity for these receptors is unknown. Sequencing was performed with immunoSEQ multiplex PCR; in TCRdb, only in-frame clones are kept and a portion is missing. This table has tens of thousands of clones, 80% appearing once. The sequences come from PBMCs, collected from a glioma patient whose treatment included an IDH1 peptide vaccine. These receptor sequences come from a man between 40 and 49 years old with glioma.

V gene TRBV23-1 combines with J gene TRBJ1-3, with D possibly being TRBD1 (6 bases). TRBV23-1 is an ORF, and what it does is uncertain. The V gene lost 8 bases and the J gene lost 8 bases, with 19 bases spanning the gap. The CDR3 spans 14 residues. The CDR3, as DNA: TGCGCCAGCCGACTTCGGGGGGCCGGGGACACCATATATTTT. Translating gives CASRLRGAGDTIYF.

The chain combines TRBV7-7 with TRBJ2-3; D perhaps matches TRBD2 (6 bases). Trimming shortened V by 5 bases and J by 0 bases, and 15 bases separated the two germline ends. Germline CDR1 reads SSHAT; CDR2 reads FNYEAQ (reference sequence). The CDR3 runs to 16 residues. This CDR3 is CASSPLDYSSTDTQYF. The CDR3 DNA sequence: TGTGCCAGCAGCCCCCTGGACTACTCTAGCACAGATACGCAGTATTTT.

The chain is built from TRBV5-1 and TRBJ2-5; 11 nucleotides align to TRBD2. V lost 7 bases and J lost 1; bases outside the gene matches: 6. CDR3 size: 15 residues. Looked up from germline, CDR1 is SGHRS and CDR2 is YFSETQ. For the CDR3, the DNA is TGCGCCAGCCGAACTAGCGGGGGAGCCCAAGAGACCCAGTACTTC. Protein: CASRTSGGAQETQYF.

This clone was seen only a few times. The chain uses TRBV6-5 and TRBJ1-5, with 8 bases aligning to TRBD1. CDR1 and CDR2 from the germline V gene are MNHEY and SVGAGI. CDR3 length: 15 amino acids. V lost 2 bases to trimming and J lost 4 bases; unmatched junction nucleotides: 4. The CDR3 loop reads CASSYGTGSNQPQHF. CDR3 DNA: TGTGCCAGCAGTTACGGGACAGGATCTAATCAGCCCCAGCATTTT.

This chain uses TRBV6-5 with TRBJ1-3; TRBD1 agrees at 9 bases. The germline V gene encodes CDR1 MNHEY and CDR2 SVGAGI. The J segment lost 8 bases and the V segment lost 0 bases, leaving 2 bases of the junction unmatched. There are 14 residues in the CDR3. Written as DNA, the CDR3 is TGTGCCAGCAGTTACTCGGGACAGGGATACACCATATATTTT. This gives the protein CASSYSGQGYTIYF.

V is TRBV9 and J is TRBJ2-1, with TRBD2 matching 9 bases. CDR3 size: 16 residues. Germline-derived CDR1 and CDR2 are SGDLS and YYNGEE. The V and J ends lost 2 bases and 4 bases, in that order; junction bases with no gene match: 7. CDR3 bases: TGTGCCAGCAGCGTCCAAGCGGGGGGCCATTACAATGAGCAGTTCTTC. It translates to CASSVQAGGHYNEQFF.

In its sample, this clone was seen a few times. The CDR3 coding sequence is TGTGCCAGCAGCCCTCGACAGACTGAAGCTTTCTTT. Protein product: CASSPRQTEAFF. The chain has TRBV6-6 and TRBJ1-1, with D tentatively TRBD1 (5 bases). V shed 6 bases and J shed 5 bases, with 10 bases lying between them. Germline loops: CDR1 MNHNY, CDR2 SVGAGI (reference sequence). The CDR3 is made up of 12 amino acids.

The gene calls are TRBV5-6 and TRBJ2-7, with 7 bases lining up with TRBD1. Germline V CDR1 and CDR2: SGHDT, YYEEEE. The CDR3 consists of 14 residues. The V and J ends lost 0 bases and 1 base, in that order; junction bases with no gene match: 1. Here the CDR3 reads CASSLGDRSYEQYF. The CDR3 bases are TGTGCCAGCAGCTTGGGGGACAGATCCTACGAGCAGTACTTC. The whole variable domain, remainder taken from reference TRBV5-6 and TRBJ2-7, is DAGVTQSPTHLIKTRGQQVTLRCSPKSGHDTVSWYQQALGQGPQFIFQYYEEEERQRGNFPDRFSGHQFPNYSSELNVNALLLGDSALYLCASSLGDRSYEQYFGPGTRLTVT.

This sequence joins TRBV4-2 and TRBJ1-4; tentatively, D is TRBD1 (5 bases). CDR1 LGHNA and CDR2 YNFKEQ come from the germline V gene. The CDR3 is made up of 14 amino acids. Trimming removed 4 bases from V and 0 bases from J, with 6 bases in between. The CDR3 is CASSPGPTNEKLFF. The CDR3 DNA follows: TGTGCCAGCAGCCCGGGACCAACTAATGAAAAACTGTTTTTT.

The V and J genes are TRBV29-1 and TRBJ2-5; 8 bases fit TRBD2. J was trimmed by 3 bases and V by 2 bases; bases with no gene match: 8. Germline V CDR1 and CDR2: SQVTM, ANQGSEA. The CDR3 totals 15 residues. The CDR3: CSVERTSYYEETQYF. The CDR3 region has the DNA TGCAGCGTTGAACGGACTAGCTACTACGAAGAGACCCAGTACTTC.

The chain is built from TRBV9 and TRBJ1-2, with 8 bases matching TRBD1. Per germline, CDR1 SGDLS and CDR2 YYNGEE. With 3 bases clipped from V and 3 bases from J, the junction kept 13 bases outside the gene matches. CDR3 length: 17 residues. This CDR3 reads CASSAARTTDRDYGYTF. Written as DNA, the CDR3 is TGTGCCAGCAGCGCAGCCAGAACCACGGACAGGGACTATGGCTACACCTTC.

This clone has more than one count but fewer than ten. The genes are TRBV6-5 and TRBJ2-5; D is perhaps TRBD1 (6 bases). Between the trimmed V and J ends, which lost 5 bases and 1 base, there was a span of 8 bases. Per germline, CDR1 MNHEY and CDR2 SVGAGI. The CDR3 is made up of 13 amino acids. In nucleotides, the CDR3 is TGTGCCAGCAGTCCGACAGGCCAAGAGACCCAGTACTTC. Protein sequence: CASSPTGQETQYF.

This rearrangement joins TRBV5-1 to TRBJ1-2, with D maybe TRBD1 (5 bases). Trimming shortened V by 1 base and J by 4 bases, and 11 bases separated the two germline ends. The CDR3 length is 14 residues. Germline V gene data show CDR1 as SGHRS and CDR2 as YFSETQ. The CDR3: CASSLLGPTYGYTF. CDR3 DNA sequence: TGCGCCAGCAGCTTGCTGGGGCCAACCTATGGCTACACCTTC.